This T cell receptor (beta chain) was profiled in a study of cytomegalovirus exposure and HLA in healthy donors. Study-wide findings and caveats: Previous analysis showed most TCR beta V segments were productive about 87% or about 30% of the time.

Researchers ran the PCR with 60 Vbeta and 13 Jbeta primers. The data were produced by immunoSEQ multiplex PCR, yet TCRdb's version contains in-frame clones alone and is incomplete. This sample has hundreds of thousands of clones, with more than 80% found just once. Trimming stripped 1 base from V and 7 bases from J, with 20 bases between. The CDR3 spans 16 residues. Germline V gene data show CDR1 as MGHRA and CDR2 as YSYEKL. Concerning this clone: The antigen remains unidentified.

The chain carries TRBV4-1 and TRBJ2-7; a weak D match, TRBD2 (6 bases). Material: PBMCs. This receptor was taken from a man in his thirties or forties in good health and CMV-seronegative. In DNA form, the CDR3 reads TGCGCCAGCAGCCAAGTGGGTTTTGTGGGGAGGCAGGAGCAGTACTTC. Its translation: CASSQVGFVGRQEQYF.